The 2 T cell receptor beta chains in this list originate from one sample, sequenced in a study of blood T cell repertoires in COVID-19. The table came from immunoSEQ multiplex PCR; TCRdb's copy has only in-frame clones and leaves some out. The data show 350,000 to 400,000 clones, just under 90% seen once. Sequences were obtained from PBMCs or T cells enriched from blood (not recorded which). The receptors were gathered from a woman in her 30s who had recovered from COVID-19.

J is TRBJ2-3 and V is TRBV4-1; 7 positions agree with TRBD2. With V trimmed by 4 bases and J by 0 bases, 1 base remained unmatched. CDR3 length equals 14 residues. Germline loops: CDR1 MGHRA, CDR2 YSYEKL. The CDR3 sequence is CASSLSGSTDTQYF. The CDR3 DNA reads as TGCGCCAGCAGCCTTAGCGGGAGCACAGATACGCAGTATTTT.

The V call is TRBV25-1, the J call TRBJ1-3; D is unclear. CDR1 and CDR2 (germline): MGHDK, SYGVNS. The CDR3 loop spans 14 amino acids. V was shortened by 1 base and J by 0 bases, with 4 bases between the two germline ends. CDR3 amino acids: CASSEWASGNTIYF. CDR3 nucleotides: TGTGCCAGCAGTGAATGGGCCTCTGGAAACACCATATATTTT.